Listed below are T cell receptor beta chains from one sample, sequenced in a study of blood T cell repertoires in COVID-19. Generated by immunoSEQ multiplex PCR, the TCRdb table keeps only in-frame clones and is missing some. The sample contains around 290,000 clones, over 75% of which appear only once. Sequenced material: PBMCs or T cells enriched from blood (not recorded which). Receptor source: a woman in her twenties or thirties who had recovered from COVID-19. CDR3s include the opening cysteine and the closing phenylalanine or tryptophan. D genes are given only for firm matches. The size entry is marked missing in some rows and otherwise reads once, few, many or a size class.

>once|TRBV9|16|TRBD2|TRBJ2-7
CASSPGGLSIPYEQYF
TGTGCCAGCAGCCCGGGAGGGTTAAGTATACCCTACGAGCAGTACTTC
>once|TRBV20-1|20|TRBD1|TRBJ2-1
CSASIHGGRHTGGGYNEQFF
TGCAGTGCTAGTATTCATGGGGGCAGGCACACAGGGGGCGGTTACAATGAGCAGTTCTTC
>.|TRBV4-1|17|TRBD1|TRBJ2-7
CASSQARRDRGRYEQYF
TGCGCCAGCAGCCAAGCCCGCCGGGACAGGGGACGCTACGAGCAGTACTTC
>.|TRBV21-1|13|.|TRBJ2-7
CASSGTGRYEQYF
TGTGCCAGTTCCGGGACAGGTCGCTACGAGCAGTACTTC
>.|TRBV4-3|14|.|TRBJ1-6
CASSRGLDRPALHF
TGCGCCAGCAGCCGCGGCCTTGATCGGCCAGCCCTCCACTTT
>.|TRBV5-5|16|TRBD1|TRBJ2-6
CASRSYRGAGANVLTF
TGTGCCAGCAGATCTTACAGGGGGGCTGGGGCCAACGTCCTGACTTTC
>.|TRBV28|15|.|TRBJ1-4
CAISSGRTEMKKLFF
TGTGCCATCAGTTCGGGCCGGACAGAAATGAAAAAACTGTTTTTT
>.|TRBV29-1|11|.|TRBJ1-2
CSGRATYGYTF
TGCAGCGGGCGGGCGACCTATGGCTACACCTTC
>.|TRBV7-2|17|TRBD1|TRBJ1-4
CASSSPPPDRGRKKLFF
TGTGCCAGCAGCTCACCCCCCCCGGACAGGGGGAGGAAAAAACTGTTTTTT
>.|TRBV18|13|.|TRBJ2-7
CASSRGSPYEQYF
TGTGCCAGCTCACGCGGCAGCCCCTACGAGCAGTACTTC
>.|TRBV4-1|12|.|TRBJ1-2
CASSQEVGSYTF
TGCGCCAGCAGCCAGGAGGTTGGGAGCTACACCTTC
>.|TRBV2|12|.|TRBJ2-7
CASQGGTYEQYF
TGTGCCAGTCAAGGCGGAACCTACGAGCAGTACTTC
>once|TRBV2|15|.|TRBJ1-5
CASSEQLGANQPQHF
TGTGCCAGCAGTGAACAGTTGGGGGCCAATCAGCCCCAGCATTTT
>.|TRBV19|14|.|TRBJ2-5
CASSEVVRGETQYF
TGTGCCAGTAGTGAGGTGGTGAGAGGGGAGACCCAGTACTTC
>.|TRBV4-2|16|TRBD2|TRBJ2-1
CASSPLSGATYNEQFF
TGTGCCAGCAGCCCCCTGAGCGGGGCAACCTACAATGAGCAGTTCTTC